What follows is one T cell receptor beta chain and its context. The target antigen is unknown. The sample comes from a study of cytomegalovirus exposure and HLA in healthy donors. Regarding the study as a whole: Several of the most significant clusters appeared, in a later analysis, to be linked to common viral pathogens. Certain indistinguishable V segments, among them TRBV6-2 and TRBV6-3, were excluded.

Though nominally healthy at sampling, donors likely had unrecorded immune exposures. Primers: 60 Vbeta forward and 13 Jbeta reverse. Method: immunoSEQ multiplex PCR; TCRdb's copy keeps in-frame clones and lacks some. The sample has about 190,000 clones, about 88% seen once. This CDR3 region has 15 residues. The V gene lost 4 bases and the J gene lost 4 bases, with 13 bases spanning the gap. Looked up from germline, CDR1 is KGHSY and CDR2 is FQNENV. This TCR derives from a woman between 18 and 29 years old in good health and CMV-seronegative. Sequencing used PBMCs. The gene calls are TRBV16 and TRBJ2-2; D is possibly TRBD2 (6 bases). The CDR3 spells CASSPYDSGTGELFF. The CDR3 DNA reads as TGTGCCAGCAGCCCCTATGATAGCGGCACCGGGGAGCTGTTTTTT.